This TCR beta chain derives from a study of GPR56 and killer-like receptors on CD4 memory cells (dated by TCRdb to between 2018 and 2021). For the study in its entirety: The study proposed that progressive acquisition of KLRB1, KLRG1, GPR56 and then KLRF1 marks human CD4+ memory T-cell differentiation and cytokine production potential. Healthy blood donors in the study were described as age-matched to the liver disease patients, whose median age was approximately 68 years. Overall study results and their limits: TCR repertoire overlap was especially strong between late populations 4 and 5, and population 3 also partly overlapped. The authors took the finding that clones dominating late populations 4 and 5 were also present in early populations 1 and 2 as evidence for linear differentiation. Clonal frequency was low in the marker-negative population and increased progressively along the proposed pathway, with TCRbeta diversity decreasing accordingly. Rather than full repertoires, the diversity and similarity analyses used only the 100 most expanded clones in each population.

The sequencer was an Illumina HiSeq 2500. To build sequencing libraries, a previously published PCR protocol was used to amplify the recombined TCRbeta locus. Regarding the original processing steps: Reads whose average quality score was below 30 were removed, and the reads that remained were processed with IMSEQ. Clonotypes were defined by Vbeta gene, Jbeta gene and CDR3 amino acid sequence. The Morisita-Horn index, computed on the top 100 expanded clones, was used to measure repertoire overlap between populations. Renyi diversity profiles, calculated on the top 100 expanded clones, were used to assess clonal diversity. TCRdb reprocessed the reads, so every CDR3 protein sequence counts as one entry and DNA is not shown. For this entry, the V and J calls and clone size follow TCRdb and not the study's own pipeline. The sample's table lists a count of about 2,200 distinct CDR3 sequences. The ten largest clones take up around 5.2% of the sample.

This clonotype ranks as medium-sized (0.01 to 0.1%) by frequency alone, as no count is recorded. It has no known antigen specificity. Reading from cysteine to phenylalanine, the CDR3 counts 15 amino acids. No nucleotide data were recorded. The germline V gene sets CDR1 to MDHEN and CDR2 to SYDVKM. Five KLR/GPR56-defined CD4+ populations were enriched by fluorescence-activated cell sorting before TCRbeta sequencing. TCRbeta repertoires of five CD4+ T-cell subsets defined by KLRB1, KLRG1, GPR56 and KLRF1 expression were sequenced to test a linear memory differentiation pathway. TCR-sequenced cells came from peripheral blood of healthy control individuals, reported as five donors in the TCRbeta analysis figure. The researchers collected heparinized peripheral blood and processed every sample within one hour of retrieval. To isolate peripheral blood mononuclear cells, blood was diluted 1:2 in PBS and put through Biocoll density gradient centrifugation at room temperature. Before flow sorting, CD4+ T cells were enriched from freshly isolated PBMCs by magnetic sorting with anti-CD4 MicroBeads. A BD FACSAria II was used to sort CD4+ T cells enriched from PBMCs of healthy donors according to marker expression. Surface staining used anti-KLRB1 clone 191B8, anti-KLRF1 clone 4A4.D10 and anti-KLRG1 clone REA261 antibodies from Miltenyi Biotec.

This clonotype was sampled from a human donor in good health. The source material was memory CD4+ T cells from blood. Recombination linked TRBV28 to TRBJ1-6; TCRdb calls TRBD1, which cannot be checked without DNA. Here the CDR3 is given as CATRVGGSGGSPLHF.